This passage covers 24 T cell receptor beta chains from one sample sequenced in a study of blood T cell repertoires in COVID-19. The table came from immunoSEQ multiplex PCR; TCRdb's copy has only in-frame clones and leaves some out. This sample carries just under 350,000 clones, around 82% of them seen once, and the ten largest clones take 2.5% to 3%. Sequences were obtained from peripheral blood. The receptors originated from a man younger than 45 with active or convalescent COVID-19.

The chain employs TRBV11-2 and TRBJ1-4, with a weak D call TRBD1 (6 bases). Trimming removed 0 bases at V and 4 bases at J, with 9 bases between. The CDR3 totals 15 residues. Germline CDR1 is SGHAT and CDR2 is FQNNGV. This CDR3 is CASSLEGQDNEKLFF. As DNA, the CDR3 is TGTGCCAGCAGCTTAGAGGGACAAGATAATGAAAAACTGTTTTTT.

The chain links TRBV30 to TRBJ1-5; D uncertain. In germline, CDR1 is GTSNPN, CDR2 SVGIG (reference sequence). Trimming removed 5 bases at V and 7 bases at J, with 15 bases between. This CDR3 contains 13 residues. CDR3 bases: TGTGCCTGGGAATGCCGAGGTCGGCAGCCCCAGCATTTT. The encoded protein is CAWECRGRQPQHF.

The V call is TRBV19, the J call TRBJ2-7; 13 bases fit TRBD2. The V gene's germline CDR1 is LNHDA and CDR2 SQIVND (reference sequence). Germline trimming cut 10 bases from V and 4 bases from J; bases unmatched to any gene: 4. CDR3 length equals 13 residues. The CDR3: CATRLAGGYEQYF. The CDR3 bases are TGTGCCACCAGACTAGCGGGGGGTTACGAGCAGTACTTC.

In nucleotides, the CDR3 is TGTGCCAGCAGCCCCACCGAGTCTAGCGGTACAGATACGCAGTATTTT. The encoded protein is CASSPTESSGTDTQYF. The rearrangement uses TRBV7-3 and TRBJ2-3; 7 nucleotides agree with TRBD2. The CDR3 covers 16 residues. The germline gives CDR1 SGHTA, CDR2 FQGTGA. After removal of 5 bases from V and 3 bases from J, the junction contained 11 bases not matched to a gene.

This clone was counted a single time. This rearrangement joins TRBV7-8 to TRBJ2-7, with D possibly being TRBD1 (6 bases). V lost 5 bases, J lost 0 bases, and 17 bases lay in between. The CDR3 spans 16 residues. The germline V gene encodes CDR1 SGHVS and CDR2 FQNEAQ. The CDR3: CASSISAGTSSYEQYF. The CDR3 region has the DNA TGTGCCAGCAGCATATCCGCCGGGACAAGCTCCTACGAGCAGTACTTC.

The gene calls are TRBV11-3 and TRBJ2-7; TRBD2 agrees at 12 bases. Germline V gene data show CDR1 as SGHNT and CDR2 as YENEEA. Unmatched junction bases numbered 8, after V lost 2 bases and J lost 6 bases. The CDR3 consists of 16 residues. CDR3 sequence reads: CASSLLAGGPYFEQYF. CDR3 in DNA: TGTGCCAGCAGCTTACTAGCGGGGGGGCCTTATTTCGAGCAGTACTTC.

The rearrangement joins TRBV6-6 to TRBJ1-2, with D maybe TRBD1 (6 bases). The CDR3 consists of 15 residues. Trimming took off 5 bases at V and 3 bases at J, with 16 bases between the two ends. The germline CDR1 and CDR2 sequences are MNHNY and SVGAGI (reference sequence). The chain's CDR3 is CASSGWGGAYYGYTF. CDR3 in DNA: TGTGCCAGCAGTGGCTGGGGGGGCGCGTACTATGGCTACACCTTC.

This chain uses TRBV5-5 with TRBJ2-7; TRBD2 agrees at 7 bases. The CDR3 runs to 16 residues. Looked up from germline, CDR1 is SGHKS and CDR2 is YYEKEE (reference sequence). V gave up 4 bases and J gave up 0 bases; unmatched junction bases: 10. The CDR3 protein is CASSASGGISSYEQYF. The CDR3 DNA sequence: TGTGCCAGCAGCGCTTCCGGGGGGATCAGCTCCTACGAGCAGTACTTC.

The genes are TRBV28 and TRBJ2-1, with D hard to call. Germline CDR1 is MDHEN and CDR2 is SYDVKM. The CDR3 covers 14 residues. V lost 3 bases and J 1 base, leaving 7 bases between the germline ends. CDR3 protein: CASSFPGSYNEQFF. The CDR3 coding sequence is TGTGCCAGCAGTTTTCCCGGGTCCTACAATGAGCAGTTCTTC.

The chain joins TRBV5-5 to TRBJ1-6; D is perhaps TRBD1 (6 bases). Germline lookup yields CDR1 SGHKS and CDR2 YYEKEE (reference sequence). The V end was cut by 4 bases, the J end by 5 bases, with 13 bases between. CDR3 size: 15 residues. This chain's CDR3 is CASSGPGHDNSPLHF. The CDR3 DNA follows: TGTGCCAGCAGCGGACCGGGACACGATAATTCACCCCTCCACTTT.

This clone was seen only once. CDR3: CATSRVGSGSYEQYF. The CDR3 DNA follows: TGTGCCACCAGCAGAGTTGGTAGCGGGTCCTACGAGCAGTACTTC. V and J are TRBV15 and TRBJ2-7; 7 bases line up with TRBD2. CDR3 length: 15 amino acids. V gave up 1 base and J gave up 1 base; unmatched junction bases: 4. CDR1 and CDR2 (germline): LNHNV, YYDKDF (reference sequence).

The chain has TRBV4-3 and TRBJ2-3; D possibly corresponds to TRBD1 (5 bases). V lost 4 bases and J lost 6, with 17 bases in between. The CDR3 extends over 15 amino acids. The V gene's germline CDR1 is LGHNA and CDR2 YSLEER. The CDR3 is CASSPRARLMDTQYF. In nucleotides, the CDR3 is TGCGCCAGCAGCCCCAGGGCCCGGTTGATGGATACGCAGTATTTT.

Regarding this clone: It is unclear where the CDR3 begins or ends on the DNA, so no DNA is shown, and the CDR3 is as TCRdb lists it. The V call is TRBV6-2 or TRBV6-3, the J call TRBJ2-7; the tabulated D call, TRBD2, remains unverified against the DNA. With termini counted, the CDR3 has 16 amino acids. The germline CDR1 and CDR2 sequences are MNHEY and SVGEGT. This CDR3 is CASSSSTSGTTYEQYF.

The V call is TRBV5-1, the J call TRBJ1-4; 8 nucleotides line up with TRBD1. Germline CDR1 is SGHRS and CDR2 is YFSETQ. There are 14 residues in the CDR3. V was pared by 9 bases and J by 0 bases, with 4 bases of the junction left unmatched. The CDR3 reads CATRRGPTNEKLFF. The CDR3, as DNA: TGCGCCACCCGCAGGGGGCCAACTAATGAAAAACTGTTTTTT.

The CDR3 DNA sequence: TGTGCCAGCAGCCCCGCGGGACTAGTACAGGATACGCAGTATTTT. The encoded protein is CASSPAGLVQDTQYF. J is TRBJ2-3 and V is TRBV7-3; 8 bases fit TRBD2. CDR1 is SGHTA, CDR2 FQGTGA, per germline. V shed 5 bases, J shed 6 bases, and the junction held 10 bases outside the gene matches. CDR3 length equals 15 residues.

CDR3 amino acids: CASSFRGSEKLFF. The CDR3 DNA sequence: TGCGCCAGCAGCTTCAGGGGGTCTGAAAAACTGTTTTTT. This chain uses TRBV5-1 with TRBJ1-4; TRBD1 matches 7 bases. The CDR3 is 13 residues long. Germline CDR1 and CDR2: SGHRS and YFSETQ. V lost 2 bases to trimming and J lost 7 bases; unmatched junction nucleotides: 2.

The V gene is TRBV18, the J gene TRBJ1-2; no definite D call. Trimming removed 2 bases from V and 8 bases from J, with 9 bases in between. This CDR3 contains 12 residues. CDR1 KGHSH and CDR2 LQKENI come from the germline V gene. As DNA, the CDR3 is TGTGCCAGCTCACCAGTCTCGAGGGGCTACACCTTC. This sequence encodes CASSPVSRGYTF.

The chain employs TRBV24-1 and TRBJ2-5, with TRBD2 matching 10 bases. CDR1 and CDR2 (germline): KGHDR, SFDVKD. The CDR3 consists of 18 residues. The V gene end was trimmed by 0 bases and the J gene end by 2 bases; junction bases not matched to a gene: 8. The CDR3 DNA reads TGTGCCACCAGTGATTTGCGTGGAACTAGCGGGGTTCAAGAGACCCAGTACTTC. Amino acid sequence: CATSDLRGTSGVQETQYF.

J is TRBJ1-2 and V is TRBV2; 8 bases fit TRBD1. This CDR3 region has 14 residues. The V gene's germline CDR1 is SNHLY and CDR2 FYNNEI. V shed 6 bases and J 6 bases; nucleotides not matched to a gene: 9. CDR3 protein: CASRKGQGGDGYTF. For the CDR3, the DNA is TGTGCCAGCAGGAAAGGACAGGGAGGAGATGGCTACACCTTC.

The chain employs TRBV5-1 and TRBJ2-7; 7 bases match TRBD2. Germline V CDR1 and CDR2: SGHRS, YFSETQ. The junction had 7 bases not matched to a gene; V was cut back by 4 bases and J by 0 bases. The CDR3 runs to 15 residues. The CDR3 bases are TGCGCCAGCAGCACCCTGGGAGGGAGCTCCTACGAGCAGTACTTC. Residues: CASSTLGGSSYEQYF.

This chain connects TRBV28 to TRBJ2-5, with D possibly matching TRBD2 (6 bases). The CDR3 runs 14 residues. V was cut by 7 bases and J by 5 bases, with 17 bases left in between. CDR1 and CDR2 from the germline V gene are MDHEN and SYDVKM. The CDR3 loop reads CASTRERAGETQYF. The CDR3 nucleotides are TGTGCCAGCACCCGAGAGAGGGCGGGGGAGACCCAGTACTTC. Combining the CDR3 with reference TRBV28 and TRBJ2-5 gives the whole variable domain DVKVTQSSRYLVKRTGEKVFLECVQDMDHENMFWYRQDPGLGLRLIYFSYDVKMKEKGDIPEGYSVSREKKERFSLILESASTNQTSMYLCASTRERAGETQYFGPGTRLLVL.

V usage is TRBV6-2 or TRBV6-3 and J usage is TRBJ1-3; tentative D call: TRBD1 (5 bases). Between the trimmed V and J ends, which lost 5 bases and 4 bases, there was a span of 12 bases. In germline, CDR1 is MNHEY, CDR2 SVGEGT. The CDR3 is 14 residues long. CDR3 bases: TGTGCCAGCAGTACGGGGACTTCGGGAAACACCATATATTTT. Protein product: CASSTGTSGNTIYF.

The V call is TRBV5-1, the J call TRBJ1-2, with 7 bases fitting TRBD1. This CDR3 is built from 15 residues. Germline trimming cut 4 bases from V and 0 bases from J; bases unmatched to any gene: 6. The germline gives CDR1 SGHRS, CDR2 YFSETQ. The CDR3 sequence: CASSPSTGTNYGYTF. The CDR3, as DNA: TGCGCCAGCAGCCCCTCGACAGGGACTAACTATGGCTACACCTTC.

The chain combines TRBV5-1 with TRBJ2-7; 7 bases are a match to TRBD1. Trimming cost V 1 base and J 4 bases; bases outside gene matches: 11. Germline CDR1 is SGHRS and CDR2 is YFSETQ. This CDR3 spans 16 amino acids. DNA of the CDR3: TGCGCCAGCAGCTTGCCATCTACCAGGGACAGATACGAGCAGTACTTC. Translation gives CASSLPSTRDRYEQYF.